A single sample gave rise to the 9 T cell receptor beta chains below, sequenced in a study of blood T cell repertoires in COVID-19. This table comes from immunoSEQ multiplex PCR, and its TCRdb copy is limited to in-frame clones, with some not included. The data contain about 250,000 clones, around 90% of them singletons. The sequencing sample was made of peripheral blood. The receptor set was obtained from a man between 18 and 29 years old with active or convalescent COVID-19.

This clone was counted a single time. The chain is built from TRBV6-6 and TRBJ2-1; D is ambiguous. This CDR3 is built from 14 residues. V lost 6 bases, J lost 0 bases, and 9 bases lay in between. Germline values: CDR1 MNHNY, CDR2 SVGAGI (reference sequence). CDR3: CASSALDSYNEQFF. CDR3 in DNA: TGTGCCAGCAGCGCGCTTGACTCCTACAATGAGCAGTTCTTC.

This CDR3 reads CASSRFGREYEQYF. The DNA of the CDR3 is TGTGCCAGTAGCCGCTTCGGCAGGGAATACGAGCAGTACTTC. The chain is built from TRBV19 and TRBJ2-7, with a tentative D call TRBD1 (5 bases). The CDR3 has 14 amino acids. Between the trimmed V and J ends, which lost 6 bases and 4 bases, there was a span of 16 bases. Germline CDR1 and CDR2: LNHDA and SQIVND (reference sequence).

The J gene is TRBJ1-5, the V gene TRBV6-1; no definite D call. The CDR3 is 16 residues long. From germline, CDR1 is MNHNS and CDR2 SASEGT. The V and J ends lost 3 bases and 4 bases respectively, with 16 bases between them. The CDR3 sequence is CASSESQKSGNQPQHF. The CDR3 DNA sequence: TGTGCCAGCAGTGAGTCGCAGAAAAGTGGTAATCAGCCCCAGCATTTT.

J is TRBJ2-1 and V is TRBV2; weak D call: TRBD1 (5 bases). This CDR3 spans 15 amino acids. CDR1 is SNHLY and CDR2 is FYNNEI in the germline V gene. V lost 2 bases, J lost 0 bases, and 8 bases lay in between. The CDR3 loop reads CASSERQLSYNEQFF. The CDR3 DNA sequence: TGTGCCAGCAGTGAACGACAGCTCTCCTACAATGAGCAGTTCTTC.

This clone appeared a single time. At one end, the junction sequence differs from germline, possibly due to a read error. Other DNA sequences in this specimen translate into the identical CDR3. The J gene is TRBJ2-7, the V gene TRBV15, with D maybe TRBD2 (5 bases). CDR3 length: 11 amino acids. From germline, CDR1 is LNHNV and CDR2 YYDKDF (reference sequence). The CDR3 DNA sequence: TGTGCTACCAGTAGGACTGGCGAGCAGTACTTC. Protein: CATSRTGEQYF.

This chain connects TRBV5-6 to TRBJ1-1; 8 bases fit TRBD1. The CDR3 consists of 12 residues. J lost 11 bases, V lost 4 bases, and 7 bases had no gene match. The V gene's germline CDR1 is SGHDT and CDR2 YYEEEE. CDR3 DNA: TGTGCCAGCAGCCAGAGACAGGGGTATGCTTTCTTT. This gives the protein CASSQRQGYAFF.

This clone showed up just a few times. V usage is TRBV6-4 and J usage is TRBJ2-6, with D possibly TRBD2 on 5 matching bases. The V gene's germline CDR1 is MRHNA and CDR2 SNTAGT. The CDR3 spans 16 residues. Trimming removed 5 bases from V and 0 bases from J, with 11 bases in between. The DNA of the CDR3 is TGTGCCAGCAGTCCAGCGGAGAGCTCTGGGGCCAACGTCCTGACTTTC. Translation: CASSPAESSGANVLTF.

J is TRBJ1-1 and V is TRBV30; D remains ambiguous. The CDR3 has 14 amino acids. CDR1 and CDR2 from the germline V gene are GTSNPN and SVGIG (reference sequence). V lost 4 bases and J 5 bases, leaving 17 bases between the germline ends. This CDR3 reads CAWTPRWGETEAFF. DNA for the CDR3: TGTGCCTGGACGCCTCGGTGGGGAGAAACTGAAGCTTTCTTT.

The genes are TRBV12-5 and TRBJ1-6; D possibly corresponds to TRBD1 (6 bases). The V end lost 5 bases, the J end lost 7 bases, and 18 bases lay between the germline ends. The CDR3 consists of 16 residues. Germline-derived CDR1 and CDR2 are LGHNT and FRNRAP. The CDR3 region is CASGDLQGFGNSPLHF. The CDR3 DNA sequence: TGTGCTAGTGGTGACCTACAGGGATTTGGGAATTCACCCCTCCACTTT.